This T cell receptor (beta chain) originates from a study of siplizumab effects on memory and regulatory T cells. The CDR3 is made up of 18 amino acids. With 4 bases clipped from V and 0 bases from J, the junction kept 10 bases outside the gene matches. CDR1 SGDLS and CDR2 YYNGEE come from the germline V gene. The data were produced by immunoSEQ multiplex PCR, yet TCRdb's version contains in-frame clones alone and is incomplete. This table holds approximately 40,000 clones, 89% found once. The receptor's source is a human donor in good health. The gene calls are TRBV9 and TRBJ2-3; TRBD2 aligns across 11 bases. The sequenced material came from naive CD4+ T cells sorted from blood. The CDR3 nucleotides read TGTGCCAGCAGCAGGACTAGCGGGTGGACTACTAGCACAGATACGCAGTATTTT. Amino acid sequence: CASSRTSGWTTSTDTQYF.